The next 5 T cell receptor beta chains were all read from a single sample in a study of lymphopenia after photon versus proton radiotherapy. Libraries were prepared by immunoSEQ multiplex PCR; TCRdb keeps only in-frame clonotypes and omits some of them. The sample consists of over 20,000 clones, 75% to 90% of them appearing once. This specimen consisted of peripheral blood, obtained from a patient treated with photon-based radiotherapy. The receptors were gathered from a woman in her forties or fifties with pancreatic cancer.

The J gene is TRBJ2-1, the V gene TRBV19; D unresolved. The CDR3 covers 14 residues. CDR1 and CDR2 from the germline V gene are LNHDA and SQIVND (reference sequence). Trimming stripped 4 bases from V and 2 bases from J, with 9 bases between. CDR3 amino acids: CASSRGTTYNEQFF. CDR3 nucleotide sequence: TGTGCCAGTAGTAGGGGAACTACCTACAATGAGCAGTTCTTC.

This clone has a single count. The V and J genes are TRBV19 and TRBJ1-2, with 8 bases lining up with TRBD1. Germline V lookup: CDR1 LNHDA, CDR2 SQIVND (reference sequence). Losses at the gene ends were 5 bases for V and 7 bases for J; bases not matched to a gene: 6. The CDR3 is 13 residues long. CDR3 region: CASSLRQGSGYTF. The CDR3 DNA sequence: TGTGCCAGTAGTCTTCGACAGGGGTCTGGCTACACCTTC.

The CDR3 spells CASTSDLSEQYF. CDR3 DNA: TGTGCCTCGACTAGCGATCTCTCCGAGCAGTACTTC. The chain employs TRBV6-1 and TRBJ2-7; 8 bases line up with TRBD2. V lost 11 bases to trimming and J lost 6 bases; unmatched junction nucleotides: 9. Germline CDR1 reads MNHNS; CDR2 reads SASEGT. The CDR3 is made up of 12 amino acids.

This clone appeared once. This chain connects TRBV29-1 to TRBJ2-2; unclear D gene. CDR1 and CDR2 from the germline V gene are SQVTM and ANQGSEA. V lost 7 bases, J lost 1 base, and 7 bases lay in between. The CDR3 is 12 residues long. CDR3 coding DNA: TGCAGCGCTGACCAGAACACCGGGGAGCTGTTTTTT. Translating gives CSADQNTGELFF.

The rearrangement uses TRBV6-1 and TRBJ1-5, with D unclear. The CDR3 length is 13 residues. V was clipped by 7 bases and J by 3 bases, with 10 bases between them. Germline-derived CDR1 and CDR2 are MNHNS and SASEGT. CDR3 nucleotides: TGTGCCAGCAATGGGGAATCCAATCAGCCCCAGCATTTT. Its protein is CASNGESNQPQHF.